This TCR beta chain was obtained from a study of shared clonotypes between healthy human individuals (dated by TCRdb to between 2020 and 2021). Regarding the research as a whole: A few men and two women, aged 18 to 49 years, made up the cohort. Between about 0.8 and 9.5 billion PBMCs per donor were obtained by leukapheresis. For each donor, CD4 naive and CD4 memory were each run on three plates, CD8 naive on two plates, and CD8 memory on one plate. Blood TCR repertoires of five healthy adults were deeply sequenced to estimate repertoire size and the extent of clonotype sharing between individuals. Libraries were prepared and TCR repertoires were sequenced by different laboratories using diverse techniques, in order to increase sequencing depth and limit assay-specific biases.

Using the deep immunoSEQ assay, multiplex PCR amplified TCR CDR3 regions from genomic DNA. Genomic DNA extracted from each cell subset was distributed evenly over all wells of several immunoSEQ 96-well plates, and each plate served as one replicate. For sorted subsets, approximately 210 ng genomic DNA, equal to some 28,000 T cell genomes, was loaded into each replicate PCR. Purified libraries were measured with a Qubit 3.0 fluorometer, size-checked on a Bioanalyzer 2100, and measured again with the KAPA Library Quantification kit. Each immunoSEQ 96-well plate was sequenced on its own single-read 150-cycle Illumina NextSeq 550 flow cell. For the original study's pipeline: Because the immunoSEQ output included only junctional sequences and no quality scores, the filtering could not be the same as the filtering used for full-length reads. Sequences were annotated with PyIR, a Python wrapper for IgBLAST v1.9, using IMGT germline references to assign V/J genes and CDR3. Reads with weak V/J assignments (E-value above 1e-6), missing CDR3, stop codons, out-of-frame junctions, or ambiguous translated residues were removed. A V3J clonotype was defined by an identical inferred V gene, J gene, and CDR3 amino acid sequence. Percentage overlap between repertoires was calculated by dividing the number of shared unique clonotypes by the size of the smaller repertoire. RTK rarefaction, the Chao1 estimator, and Recon v2.1 estimates of unobserved clonotypes were used to assess repertoire richness. Generation probabilities were computed with OLGA for all TCRbeta clonotypes obtained by the gDNA method from several donors. TCRdb obtained this table from immuneACCESS and retained in-frame rearrangements with V and J assigned. These tables miss some clones; where compared with another copy, unresolved V genes account for less than half of the shortfall, and the remainder is unexplained. For V, J and clone size, that table is used; D and trimming come from the DNA. A total of 2 million to 3 million clones appear in this sample, approximately 93% of them only once. The ten largest clones take up roughly 0.39% of the sample.

Results the study describes overall, beyond this receptor: Compared with non-shared clonotypes, clonotypes shared by all four sorted-subset donors had higher generation probabilities. Naive subsets generally had larger estimated clonotype richness than memory subsets did. Sampling was restricted to blood, and TCR repertoires in tissue are likely to differ from TCR repertoires in blood. Approximately 5% of naive CD4, approximately 3.7% of naive CD8, 2.3% of memory CD4, and approximately 0.39% of memory CD8 clonotypes were shared across several donors. Based on pairwise subsampling, the degree of clonotype sharing among donors was expected to be affected by sequencing depth. Rarefaction of sorted-subset datasets indicated incomplete sequencing despite the large sequencing depth. Because the study included a small number of donors, the genetic and exposure-history diversity represented was limited.

As for this clone: Its antigen is still unknown. Base qualities are not recorded, but no much larger clone differs from it by a single base.

CDR3 length: 15 amino acids, cysteine to phenylalanine. The only DNA kept is the CDR3, 45 bases in frame from the first base. CDR1 and CDR2 are drawn from the germline V gene: LGHNA, YSLEER. Trimming takes 0 bases from V and 4 bases from J, and the germline ends sit 10 bases apart. The donors were healthy, HIV-negative adults with no recently reported acute infections or vaccinations. All donors were Caucasian adults living in Nashville, Tennessee, USA. CD4+ T cells were enriched through magnetic negative selection, after which naive cells were positively selected on CD45RA and the remaining negative fraction served as the memory subset. Blood was obtained by leukapheresis, after which PBMCs were separated by Ficoll-Histopaque density gradient centrifugation and cryopreserved in liquid nitrogen vapor phase. Purity and quantity of every magnetically sorted T cell population were checked by analytical flow cytometry. Genomic DNA was isolated from each sorted fraction and quantified by UV absorbance on a Nanodrop 2000c.

This chain is built from TRBV4-3 and TRBJ1-3; there is no confident call for the D gene. The sequence was collected from a man aged 18 to 30 in good health. Some clones in this sample may be carry-over from other donors' samples. The material sequenced was naive CD4+ T cells from PBMCs. The intended sense of this specimen's cell subset or site label: CD45RA+ positively selected. The CDR3 reads as follows: CASSQEAGWGNTIYF. The bases read TGCGCCAGCAGCCAAGAGGCGGGGTGGGGAAACACCATATATTTT.